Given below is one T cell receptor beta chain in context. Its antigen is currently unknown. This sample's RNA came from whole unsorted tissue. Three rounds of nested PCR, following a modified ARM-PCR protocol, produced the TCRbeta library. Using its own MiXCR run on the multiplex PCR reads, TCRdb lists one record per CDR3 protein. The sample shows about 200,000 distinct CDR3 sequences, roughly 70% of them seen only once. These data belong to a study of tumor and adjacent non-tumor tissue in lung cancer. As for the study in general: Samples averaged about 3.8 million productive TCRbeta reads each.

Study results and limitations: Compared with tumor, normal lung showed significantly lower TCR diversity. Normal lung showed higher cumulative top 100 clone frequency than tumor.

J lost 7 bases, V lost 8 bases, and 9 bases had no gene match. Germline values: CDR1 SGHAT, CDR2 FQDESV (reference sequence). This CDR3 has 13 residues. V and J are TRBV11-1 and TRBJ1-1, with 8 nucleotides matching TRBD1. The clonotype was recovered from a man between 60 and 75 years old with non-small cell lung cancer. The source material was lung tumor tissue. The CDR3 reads CASSRDRQNEAFF. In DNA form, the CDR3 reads TGTGCCAGCTCCAGGGACAGGCAGAATGAAGCTTTCTTT. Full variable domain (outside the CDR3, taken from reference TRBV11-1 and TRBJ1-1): EAEVAQSPRYKITEKSQAVAFWCDPISGHATLYWYRQILGQGPELLVQFQDESVVDDSQLPKDRFSAERLKGVDSTLKIQPAELGDSAMYLCASSRDRQNEAFFGQGTRLTVV.